These T cell receptor beta chains were read from a single sample in a study of cytomegalovirus exposure and HLA in healthy donors. Only in-frame clones appear in the TCRdb table, and some are missing; sequencing was by immunoSEQ multiplex PCR. Found here are 80,000 or so clones, roughly 63% of them singletons; the top ten hold around 5%. The sequenced sample consisted of PBMCs. The receptors stem from a man between 25 and 39 years old in good health and CMV-seropositive. Both conserved end residues are trimmed from each CDR3. Size values are once, few and many counts, or a class for expanded clones, and some rows have none.

v_gene | abundance | CDR3aa
TRBV4-3 | - | ASSQEATGGFPS
TRBV7-3 | - | ASSSGGLNEQF
TRBV4-3 | many | ASSQDSVAKNIQY
TRBV2 | - | ASRDTGFAPLH
TRBV5-1 | - | ASSLGLLDRTDPNYGYT
TRBV6-4 | - | ASSDSGTGDTGELF
TRBV9 | - | ASSVEGVRNTIY
TRBV27 | few | ASSFRDRDRST
TRBV20-1 | - | SATREYEQF
TRBV11-2 | - | ASSVGGRGEKLF
TRBV6-6 | few | ASSLTQNTEAF
TRBV11-2 | - | ASSYLAAPRSGNTIY
TRBV5-1 | - | ASSLWGGGADTQY
TRBV6-5 | few | ASSLGQGDNQPQH
TRBV9 | - | ASSVEYSGNTIY
TRBV5-4 | - | ASSWSGEQF
TRBV28 | - | ASRSRLAEY
TRBV7-3 | - | ASSPDGTGGGYT
TRBV20-1 | - | SASGGTQY
TRBV29-1 | - | SAEWDTQY
TRBV7-2 | few | ASSLGPGEAYEQY
TRBV29-1 | - | SVEGQNDNEQF
TRBV7-2 | - | ASSLAYVAGTSYEQY
TRBV30 | few | AWSPSGGDTQY
TRBV18 | few | ASSPRQGRGTNEKLF
TRBV10-1 | - | ASGTGTYEQY
TRBV29-1 | - | SVRDSVYSPLH
TRBV5-1 | - | ASSLGQDYGYT
TRBV12-5 | few | ASAQEGYNSPLH
TRBV27 | - | ASRGQADSPLH
TRBV19 | - | ASSISDRGGYT
TRBV2 | - | ASSEARWGLAYEQY
TRBV21-1 | - | ASSKGALAETPPNTGELF
TRBV18 | once | ASSSGSAGPKETQY
TRBV7-9 | - | ASSLGGSTTYEQF
TRBV19 | - | ASSMDTGYEQY
TRBV15 | - | ATSSDLDSNEKLF
TRBV25-1 | few | ASSNHDRINEKLF
TRBV6-1 | - | ASSVTRTAGELF
TRBV7-2 | - | ASRQTGYGYT
TRBV15 | - | ATSRELTGVTEAF
TRBV19 | - | ASSIRTGSYEQY
TRBV4-2 | - | ASSQERGVGYGYT
TRBV2 | few | ASSEDRGQGYT
TRBV5-4 | - | ASSLGGRTYAGANVLT
TRBV7-9 | few | ASSSAQAYEQY
TRBV9 | - | ASSVERIRAGANVLT
TRBV5-1 | large | ASSSHETQY
TRBV6-1 | - | ASSDPGTGSGYEQY
TRBV30 | - | AWSVIRGTEAF
TRBV9 | - | ASSVVPGPGELL
TRBV7-8 | - | ASSFRVVTEAF
TRBV2 | - | ASSARNNSPLH